The clone carrying this T cell receptor beta chain was counted a few times. Clones were read by immunoSEQ multiplex PCR, and TCRdb kept only the in-frame ones, dropping some. The table lists around 270,000 clones, over 80% of them singletons. This CDR3 is built from 16 residues. Trimming at V came to 6 bases and at J to 0 bases, leaving 8 bases not matched to a gene. Germline values: CDR1 LGHNT, CDR2 FRNRAP. The data were taken from a study of blood T cell repertoires in COVID-19. Across the whole study: Acute and convalescent COVID-19 samples came from the United States, Italy and Spain. From T cells, B-cell-depleted T cells, or PBMCs came the material, which was cDNA or gDNA.

The sample was PBMCs or T cells enriched from blood (not recorded which). V is TRBV12-5 and J is TRBJ2-1, with TRBD1 identical over 7 bases. The clonotype was recovered from a woman in her thirties or forties who had been exposed to COVID-19. CDR3 in amino acids: CASGRNRGSSYNEQFF. In nucleotides, the CDR3 is TGTGCTAGTGGCCGCAACAGGGGAAGCTCCTACAATGAGCAGTTCTTC.